Each of the 8 T cell receptor beta chains below was sequenced from the same sample in a study of tumor-infiltrating lymphocytes in primary liver carcinoma. Researchers generated TCR beta cDNA from approximately 520 ng of total RNA, relying on a constant-region primer. Amplification in three nested multiplex PCR rounds with slightly modified ARM-PCR gave rise to TCR beta libraries. For approximately 9 cycles apiece, the opening two PCR rounds ran with TRBV1-TRBV30 forward primers and a C-beta reverse primer. TCRdb fed the multiplex PCR reads into MiXCR, producing one record per CDR3 protein. The sample lists about 310,000 distinct CDR3 sequences, 58% occurring once. Germline DNA was extracted too, while blood RNA derived from unsorted whole blood. The sequencing input was peripheral blood. The receptors shown here come from a woman aged 25 to 39 with primary liver carcinoma and hepatitis B virus infection.

Details on this clonotype: A read error may explain this, as a much larger clone is one base away. This CDR3 is missing its conserved last phenylalanine or tryptophan, likely due to a read error. This chain uses TRBV29-1 with TRBJ1-2, with 8 nucleotides matching TRBD1. The V gene's germline CDR1 is SQVTM and CDR2 ANQGSEA. The CDR3 contains 15 residues. Germline trimming cut 4 bases from V and 2 bases from J; bases unmatched to any gene: 9. The CDR3 here is CSVVFRGQENYGYTI. The DNA of the CDR3 is TGCAGCGTTGTCTTTAGGGGACAGGAGAACTATGGCTACACCATC.

V gene TRBV5-6 combines with J gene TRBJ2-7; TRBD1 aligns across 8 bases. The CDR3 totals 14 residues. Trimming at V came to 0 bases and at J to 3 bases, leaving 2 bases not matched to a gene. Germline CDR1 SGHDT, CDR2 YYEEEE. CDR3 in amino acids: CASSLGTGYYEQYF. In nucleotides, the CDR3 is TGTGCCAGCAGCTTGGGGACAGGGTACTACGAGCAGTACTTC.

In regard to this clonotype: This may come from a read error, since a much larger clone is one base off. The rearrangement uses TRBV4-2 and TRBJ2-1; 9 bases align to TRBD2. The CDR3 spans 16 residues. Looked up from germline, CDR1 is LGHNA and CDR2 is YNFKEQ. The CDR3 spells CASSQVRLAADNGQFF. The CDR3 nucleotides read TGTGCCAGCAGCCAAGTTCGACTAGCGGCTGACAATGGGCAGTTCTTC.

Note on this clonotype: This clone may be a read error of a much larger clone one base away. The chain carries TRBV11-2 and TRBJ2-1; 12 nucleotides agree with TRBD2. Germline V CDR1 and CDR2: SGHAT, FQNNGV. This CDR3 contains 17 residues. This CDR3 reads CASRRGTSGYSYDEQFF. The CDR3 nucleotides read TGTGCCAGCAGGCGCGGGACTAGCGGGTATTCCTACGATGAGCAGTTCTTC.

This clonotype has at least ten counts. The V and J genes are TRBV4-1 and TRBJ2-7, with D perhaps TRBD2 (5 bases). Deletions cut 0 bases from V and 7 bases from J, with 10 bases between. The CDR3 extends over 13 amino acids. CDR1 MGHRA and CDR2 YSYEKL come from the germline V gene. Here the CDR3 DNA reads TGCGCCAGCAGCCAAGACTATAGGAGGGAGCAGTACTTC. Its protein product is CASSQDYRREQYF.

The chain recombines TRBV19 with TRBJ2-7, with 9 bases identical to TRBD1. The germline CDR1 and CDR2 sequences are LNHDA and SQIVND (reference sequence). The trim removed 6 bases at V and 1 base at J, leaving 7 bases unmatched. The CDR3 consists of 15 residues. The CDR3 DNA reads TGTGCCAGTAGACCTGCCGGGACAGGGTCCTACGAGCAGTACTTC. Its translation is CASRPAGTGSYEQYF. Combining the CDR3 with reference TRBV19 and TRBJ2-7 gives the whole variable domain DGGITQSPKYLFRKEGQNVTLSCEQNLNHDAMYWYRQDPGQGLRLIYYSQIVNDFQKGDIAEGYSVSREKKESFPLTVTSAQKNPTAFYLCASRPAGTGSYEQYFGPGTRLTVT.

In the case of this clonotype: The missing conserved phenylalanine or tryptophan at the end of this CDR3 makes a read error likely. The chain has TRBV12-3 or TRBV12-4 and TRBJ2-7, with 7 bases identical to TRBD1. The CDR3 totals 14 residues. V dropped 3 bases and J dropped 6; count of bases not matched to a gene: 8. CDR3 loop: CASSFLQGISEQYS. In nucleotides, the CDR3 is TGTGCCAGCAGTTTTTTACAGGGGATCAGCGAGCAGTACTCC.

This chain connects TRBV19 to TRBJ2-1, with 7 bases lining up with TRBD2. With 3 bases clipped from V and 8 bases from J, the junction kept 10 bases outside the gene matches. CDR1 and CDR2 (germline): LNHDA, SQIVND (reference sequence). The CDR3 contains 15 residues. The CDR3 region is CASSIRGGSKDEQFF. The CDR3 bases are TGTGCCAGTAGTATTCGGGGCGGGAGTAAAGATGAGCAGTTCTTC. Drawing the rest from reference TRBV19 and TRBJ2-1, the complete variable domain is DGGITQSPKYLFRKEGQNVTLSCEQNLNHDAMYWYRQDPGQGLRLIYYSQIVNDFQKGDIAEGYSVSREKKESFPLTVTSAQKNPTAFYLCASSIRGGSKDEQFFGPGTRLTVL.